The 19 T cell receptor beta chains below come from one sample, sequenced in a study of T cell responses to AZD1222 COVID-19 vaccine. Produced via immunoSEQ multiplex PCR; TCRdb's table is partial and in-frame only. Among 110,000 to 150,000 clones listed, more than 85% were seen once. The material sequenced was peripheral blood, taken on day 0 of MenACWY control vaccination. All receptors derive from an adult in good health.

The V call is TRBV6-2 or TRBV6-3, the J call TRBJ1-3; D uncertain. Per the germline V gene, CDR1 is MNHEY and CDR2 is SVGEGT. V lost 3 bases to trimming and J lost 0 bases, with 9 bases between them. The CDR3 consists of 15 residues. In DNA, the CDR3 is TGTGCCAGCAGTTATGGGGTAACCTCTGGAAACACCATATATTTT. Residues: CASSYGVTSGNTIYF.

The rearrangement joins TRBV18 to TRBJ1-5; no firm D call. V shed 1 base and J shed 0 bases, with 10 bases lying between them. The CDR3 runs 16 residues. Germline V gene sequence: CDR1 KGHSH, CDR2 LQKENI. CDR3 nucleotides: TGTGCCAGCTCACCACTAGCGGGGAATAGCAATCAGCCCCAGCATTTT. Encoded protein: CASSPLAGNSNQPQHF.

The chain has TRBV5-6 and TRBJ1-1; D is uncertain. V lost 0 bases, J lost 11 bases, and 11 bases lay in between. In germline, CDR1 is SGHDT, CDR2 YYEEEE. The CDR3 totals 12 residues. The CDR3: CASSLGLGLAFF. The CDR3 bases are TGTGCCAGCAGCTTGGGTCTGGGGTTGGCTTTCTTT.

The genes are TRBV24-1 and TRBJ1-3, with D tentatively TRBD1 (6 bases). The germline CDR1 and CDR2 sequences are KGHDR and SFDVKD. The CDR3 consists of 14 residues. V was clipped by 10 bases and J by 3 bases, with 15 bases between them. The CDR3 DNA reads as TGTGCCACAAATCAGGGGACGGTTGGAAACACCATATATTTT. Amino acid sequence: CATNQGTVGNTIYF.

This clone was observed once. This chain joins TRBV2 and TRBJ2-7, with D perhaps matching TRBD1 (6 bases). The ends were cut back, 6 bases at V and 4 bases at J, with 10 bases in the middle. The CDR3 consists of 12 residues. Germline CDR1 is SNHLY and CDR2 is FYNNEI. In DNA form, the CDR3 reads TGTGCCAGCAGGGGACAACCATACGAGCAGTACTTC. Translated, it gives CASRGQPYEQYF.

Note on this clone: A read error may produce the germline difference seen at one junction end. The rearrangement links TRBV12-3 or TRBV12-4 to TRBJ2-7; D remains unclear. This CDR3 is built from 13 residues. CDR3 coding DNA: TGTGCCAGCAGTTTTGGGATAAAGACCAGTGGGGACTTC. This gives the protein CASSFGIKTSGDF.

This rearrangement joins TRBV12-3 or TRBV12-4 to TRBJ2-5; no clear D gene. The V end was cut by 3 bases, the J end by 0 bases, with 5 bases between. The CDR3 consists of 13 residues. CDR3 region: CASSFKNQETQYF. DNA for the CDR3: TGTGCCAGCAGTTTTAAGAACCAAGAGACCCAGTACTTC.

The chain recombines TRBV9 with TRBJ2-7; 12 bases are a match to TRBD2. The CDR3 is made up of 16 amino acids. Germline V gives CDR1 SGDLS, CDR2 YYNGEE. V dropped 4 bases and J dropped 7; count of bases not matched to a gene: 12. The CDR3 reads CASSRGASGRAREQYF. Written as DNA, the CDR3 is TGTGCCAGCAGCCGGGGGGCTAGCGGGAGGGCCCGGGAGCAGTACTTC. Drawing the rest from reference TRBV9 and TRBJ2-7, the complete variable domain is DSGVTQTPKHLITATGQRVTLRCSPRSGDLSVYWYQQSLDQGLQFLIQYYNGEERAKGNILERFSAQQFPDLHSELNLSSLELGDSALYFCASSRGASGRAREQYFGPGTRLTVT.

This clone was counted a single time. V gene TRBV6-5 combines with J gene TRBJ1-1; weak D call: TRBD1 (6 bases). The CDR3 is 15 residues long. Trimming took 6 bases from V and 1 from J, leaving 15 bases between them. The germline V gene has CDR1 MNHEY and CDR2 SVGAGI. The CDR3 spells CASRNPGQTNTEAFF. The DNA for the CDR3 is TGTGCCAGCAGAAACCCTGGACAGACGAACACTGAAGCTTTCTTT.

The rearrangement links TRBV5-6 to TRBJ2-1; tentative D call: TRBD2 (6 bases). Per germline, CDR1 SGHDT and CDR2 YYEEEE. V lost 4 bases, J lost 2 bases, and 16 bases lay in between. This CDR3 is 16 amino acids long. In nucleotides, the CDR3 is TGTGCCAGCAGCACTTACGGGGGTAGCACCTACAATGAGCAGTTCTTC. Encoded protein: CASSTYGGSTYNEQFF. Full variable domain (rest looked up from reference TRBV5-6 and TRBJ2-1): DAGVTQSPTHLIKTRGQQVTLRCSPKSGHDTVSWYQQALGQGPQFIFQYYEEEERQRGNFPDRFSGHQFPNYSSELNVNALLLGDSALYLCASSTYGGSTYNEQFFGPGTRLTVL.

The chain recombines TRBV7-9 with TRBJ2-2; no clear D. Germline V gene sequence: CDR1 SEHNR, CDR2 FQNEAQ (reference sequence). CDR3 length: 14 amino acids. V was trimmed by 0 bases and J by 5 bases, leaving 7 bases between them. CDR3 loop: CASSLAPGTGELFF. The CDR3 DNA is TGTGCCAGCAGCTTAGCCCCGGGTACCGGGGAGCTGTTTTTT.

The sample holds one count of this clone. The CDR3 sequence: CASSAGVAGNTIYF. For the CDR3, the DNA is TGTGCCAGCAGTGCCGGGGTGGCTGGAAACACCATATATTTT. The chain employs TRBV2 and TRBJ1-3, with D hard to call. Germline assignment: CDR1 SNHLY and CDR2 FYNNEI. V lost 4 bases and J 2 bases, leaving 9 bases between the germline ends. The length of the CDR3 is 14 residues.

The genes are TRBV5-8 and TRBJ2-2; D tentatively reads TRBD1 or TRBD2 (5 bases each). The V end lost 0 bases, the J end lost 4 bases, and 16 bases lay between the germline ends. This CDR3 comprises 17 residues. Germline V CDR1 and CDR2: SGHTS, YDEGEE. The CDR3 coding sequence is TGTGCCAGCAGCTTGGGGACCTTTGGGGGAGCCACCGGGGAGCTGTTTTTT. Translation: CASSLGTFGGATGELFF. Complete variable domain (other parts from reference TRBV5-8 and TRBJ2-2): EAGVTQSPTHLIKTRGQQATLRCSPISGHTSVYWYQQALGLGLQFLLWYDEGEERNRGNFPPRFSGRQFPNYSSELNVNALELEDSALYLCASSLGTFGGATGELFFGEGSRLTVL.

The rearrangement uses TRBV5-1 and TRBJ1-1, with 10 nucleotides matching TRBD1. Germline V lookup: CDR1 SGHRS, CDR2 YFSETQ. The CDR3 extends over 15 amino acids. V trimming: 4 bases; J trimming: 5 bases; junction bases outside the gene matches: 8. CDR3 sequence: CASSPLTGGVTEAFF. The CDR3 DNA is TGCGCCAGCAGCCCCTTGACAGGGGGCGTTACTGAAGCTTTCTTT.

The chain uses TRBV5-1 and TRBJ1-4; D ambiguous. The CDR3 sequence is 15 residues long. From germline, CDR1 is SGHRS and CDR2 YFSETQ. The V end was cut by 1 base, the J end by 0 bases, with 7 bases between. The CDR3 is CASSLSPTTNEKLFF. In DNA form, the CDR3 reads TGCGCCAGCAGCTTGAGCCCCACAACTAATGAAAAACTGTTTTTT.

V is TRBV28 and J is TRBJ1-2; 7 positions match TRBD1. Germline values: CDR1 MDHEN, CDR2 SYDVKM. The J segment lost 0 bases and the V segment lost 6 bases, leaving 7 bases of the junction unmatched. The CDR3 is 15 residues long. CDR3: CASRILGTANYGYTF. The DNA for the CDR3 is TGTGCCAGCAGAATTCTAGGGACAGCTAACTATGGCTACACCTTC.

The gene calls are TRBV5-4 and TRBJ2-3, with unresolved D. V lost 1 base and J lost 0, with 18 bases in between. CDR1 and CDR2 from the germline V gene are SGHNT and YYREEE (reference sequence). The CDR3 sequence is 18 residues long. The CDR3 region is CASSLSPIGPPSTDTQYF. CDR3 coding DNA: TGTGCCAGCAGCTTGTCCCCGATAGGCCCCCCGAGCACAGATACGCAGTATTTT.

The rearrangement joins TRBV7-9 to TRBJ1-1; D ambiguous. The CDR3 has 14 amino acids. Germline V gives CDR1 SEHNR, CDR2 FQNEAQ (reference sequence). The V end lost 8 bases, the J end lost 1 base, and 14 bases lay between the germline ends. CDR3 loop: CASGSLAGNTEAFF. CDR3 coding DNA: TGTGCCAGCGGCTCCTTGGCGGGGAACACTGAAGCTTTCTTT.

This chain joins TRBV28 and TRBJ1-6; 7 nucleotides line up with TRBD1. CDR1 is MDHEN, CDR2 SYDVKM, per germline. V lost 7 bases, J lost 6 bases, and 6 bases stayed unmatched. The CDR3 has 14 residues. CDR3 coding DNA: TGTGCCAGCACCCCGGGACAGAGTAATTCACCCCTCCACTTT. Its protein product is CASTPGQSNSPLHF.